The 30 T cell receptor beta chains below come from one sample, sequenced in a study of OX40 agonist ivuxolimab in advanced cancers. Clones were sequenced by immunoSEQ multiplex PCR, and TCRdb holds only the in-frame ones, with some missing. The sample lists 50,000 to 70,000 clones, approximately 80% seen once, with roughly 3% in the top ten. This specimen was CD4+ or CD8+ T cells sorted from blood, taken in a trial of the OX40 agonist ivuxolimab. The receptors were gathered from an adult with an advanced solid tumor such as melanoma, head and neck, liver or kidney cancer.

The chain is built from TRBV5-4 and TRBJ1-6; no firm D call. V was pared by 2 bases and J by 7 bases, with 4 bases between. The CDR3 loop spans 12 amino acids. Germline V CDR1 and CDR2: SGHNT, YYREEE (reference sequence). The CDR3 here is CASSFRNSPLHF. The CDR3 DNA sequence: TGTGCCAGCAGCTTTAGGAATTCACCCCTCCACTTT. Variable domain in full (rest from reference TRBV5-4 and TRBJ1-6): ETGVTQSPTHLIKTRGQQVTLRCSSQSGHNTVSWYQQALGQGPQFIFQYYREEENGRGNFPPRFSGLQFPNYSSELNVNALELDDSALYLCASSFRNSPLHFGNGTRLTVT.

CDR3 region: CASSLAGGDTQYF. The CDR3 DNA reads as TGTGCCAGCAGCTTGGCAGGGGGAGATACGCAGTATTTT. The genes are TRBV7-2 and TRBJ2-3; TRBD1 matches at 7 bases. Unmatched junction bases numbered 2, after V lost 3 bases and J lost 5 bases. There are 13 residues in the CDR3. CDR1 and CDR2 from the germline V gene are SGHTA and FQGNSA.

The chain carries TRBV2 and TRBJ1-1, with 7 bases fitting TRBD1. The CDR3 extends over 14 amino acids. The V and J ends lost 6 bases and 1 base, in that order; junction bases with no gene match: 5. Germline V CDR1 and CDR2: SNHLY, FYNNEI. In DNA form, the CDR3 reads TGTGCCAGCAGGGACAGGAAAGGGAACACTGAAGCTTTCTTT. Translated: CASRDRKGNTEAFF.

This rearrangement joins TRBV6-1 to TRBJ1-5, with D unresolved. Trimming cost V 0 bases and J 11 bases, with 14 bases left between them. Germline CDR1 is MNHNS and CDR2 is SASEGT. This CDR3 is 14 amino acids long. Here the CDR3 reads CASSEAEVVKAQHF. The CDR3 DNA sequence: TGTGCCAGCAGTGAAGCAGAGGTTGTTAAGGCCCAGCATTTT.

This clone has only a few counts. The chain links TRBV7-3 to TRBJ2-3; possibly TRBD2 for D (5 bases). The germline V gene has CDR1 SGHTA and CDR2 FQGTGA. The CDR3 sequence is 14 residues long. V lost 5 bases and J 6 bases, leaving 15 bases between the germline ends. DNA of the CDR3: TGTGCCAGCAGCCCAACGACTAATTATGATACGCAGTATTTT. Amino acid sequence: CASSPTTNYDTQYF.

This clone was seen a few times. CDR3 amino acids: CADYEQYF. The CDR3 region has the DNA TGTGCCGACTACGAGCAGTACTTC. The V and J genes are TRBV2 and TRBJ2-7; D is ambiguous. V dropped 11 bases and J dropped 3 bases, with 2 bases sitting between them. The CDR3 spans 8 residues. Germline CDR1 reads SNHLY; CDR2 reads FYNNEI. Drawing the rest from reference TRBV2 and TRBJ2-7, the complete variable domain is EPEVTQTPSHQVTQMGQEVILRCVPISNHLYFYWYRQILGQKVEFLVSFYNNEISEKSEIFDDQFSVERPDGSNFTLKIRSTKLEDSAMYFCADYEQYFGPGTRLTVT.

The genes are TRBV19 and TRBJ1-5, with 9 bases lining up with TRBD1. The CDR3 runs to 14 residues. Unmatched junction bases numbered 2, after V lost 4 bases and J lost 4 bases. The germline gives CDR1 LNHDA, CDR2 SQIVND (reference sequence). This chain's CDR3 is CASSKGQGNQPQHF. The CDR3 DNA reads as TGTGCCAGTAGTAAGGGACAGGGTAATCAGCCCCAGCATTTT.

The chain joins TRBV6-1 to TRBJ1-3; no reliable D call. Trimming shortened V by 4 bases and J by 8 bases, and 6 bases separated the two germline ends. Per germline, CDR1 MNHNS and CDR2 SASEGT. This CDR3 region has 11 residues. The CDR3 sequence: CASSVVDTIYF. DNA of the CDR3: TGTGCCAGCAGTGTTGTTGACACCATATATTTT.

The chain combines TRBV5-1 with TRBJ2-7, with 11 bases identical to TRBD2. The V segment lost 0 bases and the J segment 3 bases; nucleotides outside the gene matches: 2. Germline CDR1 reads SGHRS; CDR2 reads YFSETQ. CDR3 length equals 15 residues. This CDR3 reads CASSLGLAGNYEQYF. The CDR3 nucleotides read TGCGCCAGCAGCTTGGGACTAGCGGGGAACTACGAGCAGTACTTC.

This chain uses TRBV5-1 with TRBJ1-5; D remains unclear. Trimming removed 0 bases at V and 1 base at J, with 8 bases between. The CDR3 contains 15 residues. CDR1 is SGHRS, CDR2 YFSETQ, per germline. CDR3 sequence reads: CASSLGETSNQPQHF. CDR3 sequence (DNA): TGCGCCAGCAGCTTGGGGGAGACCAGCAATCAGCCCCAGCATTTT.

In nucleotides, the CDR3 is TGTGCCAGCAGAATTCAGGGTTCCGGCTATGGCTACACCTTC. It is translated as CASRIQGSGYGYTF. The V and J genes are TRBV5-8 and TRBJ1-2, with D perhaps matching TRBD1 (5 bases). V was clipped by 5 bases and J by 4 bases, with 15 bases between them. Germline CDR1 SGHTS, CDR2 YDEGEE. This CDR3 comprises 14 residues.

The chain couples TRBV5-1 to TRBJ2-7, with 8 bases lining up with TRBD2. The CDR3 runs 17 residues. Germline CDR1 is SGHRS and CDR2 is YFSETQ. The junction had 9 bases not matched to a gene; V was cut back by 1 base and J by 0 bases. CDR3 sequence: CASSLLSTGGLSYEQYF. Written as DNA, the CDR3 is TGCGCCAGCAGCTTGTTGTCGACGGGAGGGCTCTCCTACGAGCAGTACTTC.

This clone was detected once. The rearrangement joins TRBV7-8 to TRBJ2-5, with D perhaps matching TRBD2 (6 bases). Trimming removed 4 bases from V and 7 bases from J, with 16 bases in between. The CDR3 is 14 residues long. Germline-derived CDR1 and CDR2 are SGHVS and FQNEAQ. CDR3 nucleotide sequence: TGTGCCAGCAGCTCCCCTAGCGCTGGGGGGACCCAGTACTTC. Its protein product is CASSSPSAGGTQYF.

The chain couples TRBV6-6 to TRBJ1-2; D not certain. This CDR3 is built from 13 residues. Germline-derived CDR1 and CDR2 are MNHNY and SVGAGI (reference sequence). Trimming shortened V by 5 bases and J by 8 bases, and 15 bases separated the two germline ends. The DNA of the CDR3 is TGTGCCAGCAGTGACGACCCTTCCAACGGCTACACCTTC. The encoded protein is CASSDDPSNGYTF.

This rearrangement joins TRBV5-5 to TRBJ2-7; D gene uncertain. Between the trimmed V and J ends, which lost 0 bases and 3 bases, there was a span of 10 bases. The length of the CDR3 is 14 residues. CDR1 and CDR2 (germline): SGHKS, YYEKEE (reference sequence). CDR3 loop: CASSLEGMIYEQYF. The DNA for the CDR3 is TGTGCCAGCAGCTTGGAAGGGATGATCTACGAGCAGTACTTC.

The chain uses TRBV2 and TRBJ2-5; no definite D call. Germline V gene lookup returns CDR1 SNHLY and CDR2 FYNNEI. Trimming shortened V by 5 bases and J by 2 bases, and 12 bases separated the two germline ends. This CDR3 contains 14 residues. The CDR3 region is CASSIGTGQETQYF. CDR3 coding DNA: TGTGCCAGCAGTATTGGAACGGGTCAAGAGACCCAGTACTTC.

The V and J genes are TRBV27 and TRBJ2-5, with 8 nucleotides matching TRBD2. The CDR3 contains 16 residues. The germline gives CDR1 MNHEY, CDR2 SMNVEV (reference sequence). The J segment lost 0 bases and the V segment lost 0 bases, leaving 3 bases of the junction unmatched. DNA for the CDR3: TGTGCCAGCAGTTTATCGATAGCGGGGTACCAAGAGACCCAGTACTTC. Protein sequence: CASSLSIAGYQETQYF.

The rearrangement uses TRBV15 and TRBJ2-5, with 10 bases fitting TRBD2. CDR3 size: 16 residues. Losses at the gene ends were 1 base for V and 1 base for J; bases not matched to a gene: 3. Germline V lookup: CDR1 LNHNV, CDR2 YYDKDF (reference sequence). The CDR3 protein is CATSRARTSGQETQYF. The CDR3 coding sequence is TGTGCCACCAGCAGAGCTCGGACTAGCGGCCAAGAGACCCAGTACTTC.

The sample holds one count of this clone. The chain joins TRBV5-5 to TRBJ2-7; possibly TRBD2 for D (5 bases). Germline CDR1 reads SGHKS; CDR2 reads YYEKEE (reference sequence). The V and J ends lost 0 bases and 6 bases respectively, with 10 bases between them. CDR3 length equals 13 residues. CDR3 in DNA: TGTGCCAGCAGCTTGGCAGCCGGGGTCGAGCAGTACTTC. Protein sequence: CASSLAAGVEQYF.

The CDR3 here is CASSDRRRGISYNEQFF. CDR3 DNA: TGCGCCAGCAGTGACCGGAGGCGGGGGATTTCCTACAATGAGCAGTTCTTC. The chain employs TRBV10-2 and TRBJ2-1, with 7 bases that match TRBD2. This CDR3 region has 17 residues. Trimming removed 3 bases from V and 1 base from J; junction bases left unmatched: 9. From germline, CDR1 is WSHSY and CDR2 SAAADI.

The CDR3 protein is CASSQGGVAKNIQYF. CDR3 sequence (DNA): TGCGCCAGCAGCCAAGGGGGCGTAGCCAAAAACATTCAGTACTTC. The J gene is TRBJ2-4, the V gene TRBV4-3; possible D gene TRBD1, 5 bases. This CDR3 is built from 15 residues. CDR1 and CDR2 from the germline V gene are LGHNA and YSLEER. V was clipped by 1 base and J by 0 bases, with 7 bases between them.

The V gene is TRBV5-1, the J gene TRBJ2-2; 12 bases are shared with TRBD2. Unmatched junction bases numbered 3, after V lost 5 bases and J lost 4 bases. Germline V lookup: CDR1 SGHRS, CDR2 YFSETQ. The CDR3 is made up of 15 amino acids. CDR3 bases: TGCGCCAGCAGTCTAGCGGGAGGGGGCACCGGGGAGCTGTTTTTT. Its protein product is CASSLAGGGTGELFF.

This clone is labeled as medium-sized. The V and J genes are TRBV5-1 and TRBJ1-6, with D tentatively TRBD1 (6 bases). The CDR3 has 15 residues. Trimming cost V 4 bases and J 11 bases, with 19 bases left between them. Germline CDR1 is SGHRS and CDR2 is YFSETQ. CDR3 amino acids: CASSPPGGGGAPLHF. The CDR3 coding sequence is TGCGCCAGCAGCCCGCCGGGGGGGGGCGGTGCACCCCTCCACTTT.

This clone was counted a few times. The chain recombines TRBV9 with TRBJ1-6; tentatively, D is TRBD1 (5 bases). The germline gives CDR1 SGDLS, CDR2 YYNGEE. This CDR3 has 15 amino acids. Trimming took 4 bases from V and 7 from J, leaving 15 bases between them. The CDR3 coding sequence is TGTGCCAGCAGCACCAGTCAGCAGGGAAATTCACCCCTCCACTTT. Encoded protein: CASSTSQQGNSPLHF.

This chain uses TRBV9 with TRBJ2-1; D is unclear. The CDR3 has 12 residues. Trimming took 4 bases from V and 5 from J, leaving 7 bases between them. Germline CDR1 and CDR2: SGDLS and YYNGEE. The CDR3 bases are TGTGCCAGCAGCTCCGAGAACAATGAGCAGTTCTTC. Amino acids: CASSSENNEQFF.

The chain's CDR3 is CASSQAPGVGDTQYF. The DNA for the CDR3 is TGTGCCAGCAGCCAAGCGCCGGGGGTGGGGGATACGCAGTATTTT. This chain joins TRBV4-2 and TRBJ2-3; tentatively, D is TRBD2 (6 bases). Looked up from germline, CDR1 is LGHNA and CDR2 is YNFKEQ. CDR3 length: 15 residues. The V and J ends lost 1 base and 6 bases respectively, with 14 bases between them.

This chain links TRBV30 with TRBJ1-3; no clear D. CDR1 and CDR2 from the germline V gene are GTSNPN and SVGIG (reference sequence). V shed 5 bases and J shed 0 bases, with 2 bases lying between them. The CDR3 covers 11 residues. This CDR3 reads CAWSSGNTIYF. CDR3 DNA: TGTGCCTGGTCCTCTGGAAACACCATATATTTT.

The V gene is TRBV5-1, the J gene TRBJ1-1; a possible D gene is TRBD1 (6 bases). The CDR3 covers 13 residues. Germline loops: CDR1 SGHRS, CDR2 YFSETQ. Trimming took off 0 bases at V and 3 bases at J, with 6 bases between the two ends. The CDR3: CASSLAGDTEAFF. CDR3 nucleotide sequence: TGCGCCAGCAGCTTGGCAGGGGACACTGAAGCTTTCTTT.

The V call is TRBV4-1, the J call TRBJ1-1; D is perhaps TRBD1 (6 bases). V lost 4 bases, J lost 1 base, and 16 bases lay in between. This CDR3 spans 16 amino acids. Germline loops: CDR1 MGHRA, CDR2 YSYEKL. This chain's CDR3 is CASSPLGGPRNTEAFF. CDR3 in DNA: TGCGCCAGCAGCCCCCTGGGGGGGCCTAGGAACACTGAAGCTTTCTTT.

CDR3 in DNA: TGTGCCAGCAGCCAAGTCAGTCAGGGGGCAGATGAAAAACTGTTTTTT. Translation gives CASSQVSQGADEKLFF. The chain couples TRBV4-2 to TRBJ1-4; 8 bases match TRBD1. CDR1 and CDR2 (germline): LGHNA, YNFKEQ. Germline trimming cut 1 base from V and 6 bases from J; bases unmatched to any gene: 7. CDR3 length: 16 residues.